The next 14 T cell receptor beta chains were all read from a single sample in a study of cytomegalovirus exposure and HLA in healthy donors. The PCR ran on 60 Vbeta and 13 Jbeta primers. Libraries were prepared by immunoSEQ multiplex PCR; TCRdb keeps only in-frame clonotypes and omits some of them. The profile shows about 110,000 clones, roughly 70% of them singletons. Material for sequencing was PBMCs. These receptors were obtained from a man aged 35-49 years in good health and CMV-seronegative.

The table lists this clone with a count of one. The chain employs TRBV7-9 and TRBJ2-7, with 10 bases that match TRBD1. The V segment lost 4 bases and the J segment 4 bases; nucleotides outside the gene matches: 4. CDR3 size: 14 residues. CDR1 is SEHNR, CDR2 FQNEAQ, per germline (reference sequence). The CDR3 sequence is CASSSDRGVYEQYF. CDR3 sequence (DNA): TGTGCCAGCAGCTCGGACAGGGGGGTTTACGAGCAGTACTTC.

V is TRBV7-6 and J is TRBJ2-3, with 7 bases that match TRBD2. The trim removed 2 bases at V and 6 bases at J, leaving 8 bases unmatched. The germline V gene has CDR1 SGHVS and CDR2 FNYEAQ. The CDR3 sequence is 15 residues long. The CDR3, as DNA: TGTGCCAGCAGCTTACGCGGCGGGGAGGGGGATACGCAGTATTTT. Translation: CASSLRGGEGDTQYF.

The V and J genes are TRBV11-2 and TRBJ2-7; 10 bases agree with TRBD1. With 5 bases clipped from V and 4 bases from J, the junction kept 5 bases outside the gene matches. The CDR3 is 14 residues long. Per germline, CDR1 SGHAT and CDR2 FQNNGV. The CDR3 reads CASSATGGIYEQYF. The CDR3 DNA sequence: TGTGCCAGCAGCGCGACAGGGGGCATATACGAGCAGTACTTC.

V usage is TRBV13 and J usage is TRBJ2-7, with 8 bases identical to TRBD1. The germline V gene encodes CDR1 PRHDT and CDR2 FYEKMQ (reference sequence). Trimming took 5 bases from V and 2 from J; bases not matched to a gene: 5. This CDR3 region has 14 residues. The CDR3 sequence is CASSVTGVTYEQYF. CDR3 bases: TGTGCCAGCAGCGTGACAGGGGTAACCTACGAGCAGTACTTC.

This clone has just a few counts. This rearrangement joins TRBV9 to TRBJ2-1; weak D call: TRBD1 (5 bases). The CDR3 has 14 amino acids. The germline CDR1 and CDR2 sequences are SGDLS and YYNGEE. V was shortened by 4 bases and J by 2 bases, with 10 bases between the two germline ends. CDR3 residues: CASSSQGAYNEQFF. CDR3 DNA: TGTGCCAGCAGCTCTCAAGGGGCCTACAATGAGCAGTTCTTC. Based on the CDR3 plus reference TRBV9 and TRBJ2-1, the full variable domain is DSGVTQTPKHLITATGQRVTLRCSPRSGDLSVYWYQQSLDQGLQFLIQYYNGEERAKGNILERFSAQQFPDLHSELNLSSLELGDSALYFCASSSQGAYNEQFFGPGTRLTVL.

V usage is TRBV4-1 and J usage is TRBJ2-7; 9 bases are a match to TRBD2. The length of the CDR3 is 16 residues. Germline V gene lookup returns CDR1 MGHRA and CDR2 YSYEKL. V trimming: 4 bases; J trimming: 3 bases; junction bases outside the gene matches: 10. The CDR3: CASSPWRVSGSYEQYF. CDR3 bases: TGCGCCAGCAGCCCATGGCGCGTTAGCGGGAGCTACGAGCAGTACTTC.

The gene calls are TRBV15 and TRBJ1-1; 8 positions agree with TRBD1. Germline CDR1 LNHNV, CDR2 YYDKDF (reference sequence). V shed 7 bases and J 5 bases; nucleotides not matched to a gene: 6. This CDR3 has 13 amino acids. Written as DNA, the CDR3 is TGTGCCACCACGACAGGGGTTGGAACTGAAGCTTTCTTT. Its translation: CATTTGVGTEAFF.

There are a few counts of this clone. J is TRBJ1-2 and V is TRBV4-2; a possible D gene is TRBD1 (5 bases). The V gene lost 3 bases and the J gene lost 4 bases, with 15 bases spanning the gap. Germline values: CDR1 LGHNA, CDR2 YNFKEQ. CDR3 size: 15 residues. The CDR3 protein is CASSQSQRDSYGYTF. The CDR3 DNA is TGTGCCAGCAGCCAGAGTCAGCGGGACTCCTATGGCTACACCTTC.

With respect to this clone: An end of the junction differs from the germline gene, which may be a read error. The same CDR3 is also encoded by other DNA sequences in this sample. The CDR3 DNA reads TGTGCTAGCAGTTACACAGGGGGCGCCAAAAACATTCAGTACTTC. Translating it yields CASSYTGGAKNIQYF. J is TRBJ2-4 and V is TRBV27; 9 bases align to TRBD1. Germline values: CDR1 MNHEY, CDR2 SMNVEV (reference sequence). The CDR3 runs 15 residues.

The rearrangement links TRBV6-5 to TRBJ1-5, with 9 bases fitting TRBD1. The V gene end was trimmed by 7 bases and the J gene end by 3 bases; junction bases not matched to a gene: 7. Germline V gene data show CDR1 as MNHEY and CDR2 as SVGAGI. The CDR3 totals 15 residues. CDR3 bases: TGTGCCAGCATGCGGACAGGGGCGGACAATCAGCCCCAGCATTTT. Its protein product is CASMRTGADNQPQHF.

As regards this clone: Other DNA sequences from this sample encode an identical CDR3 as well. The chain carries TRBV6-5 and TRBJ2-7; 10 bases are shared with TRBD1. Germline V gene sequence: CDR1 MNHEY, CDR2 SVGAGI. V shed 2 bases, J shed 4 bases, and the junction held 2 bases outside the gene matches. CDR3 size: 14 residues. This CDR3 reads CASSYRDRGYEQYF. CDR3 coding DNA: TGTGCCAGCAGTTACCGGGACAGGGGTTACGAGCAGTACTTC.

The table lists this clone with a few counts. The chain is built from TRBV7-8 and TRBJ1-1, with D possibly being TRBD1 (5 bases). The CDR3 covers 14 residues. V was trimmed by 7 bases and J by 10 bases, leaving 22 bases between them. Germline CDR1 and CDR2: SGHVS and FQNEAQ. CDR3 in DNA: TGTGCCAGCACACGCGACGGTGGGGCCCTCGGAGCTTTCTTT. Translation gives CASTRDGGALGAFF.

The CDR3 loop is CASSQDPGSGNTIYF. CDR3 nucleotide sequence: TGCGCCAGCAGCCAAGACCCAGGCTCTGGAAACACCATATATTTT. J is TRBJ1-3 and V is TRBV4-1; D remains unclear. The V end lost 0 bases, the J end lost 0 bases, and 6 bases lay between the germline ends. Germline V gene lookup returns CDR1 MGHRA and CDR2 YSYEKL. This CDR3 is built from 15 residues.

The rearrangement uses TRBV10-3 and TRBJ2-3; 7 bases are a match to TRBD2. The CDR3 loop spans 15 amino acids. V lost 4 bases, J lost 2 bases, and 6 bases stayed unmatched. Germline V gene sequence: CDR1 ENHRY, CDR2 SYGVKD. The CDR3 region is CAISGSLALTDTQYF. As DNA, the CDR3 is TGTGCCATCAGTGGATCACTAGCGCTCACAGATACGCAGTATTTT.